This T cell receptor (beta chain) came from a study of shared clonotypes between healthy human individuals. General study findings and limits: It was anticipated that sequencing depth would influence how many clonotypes donors shared. The low donor count limited represented genetic and exposure-history diversity.

In the case of this clone: Its antigen is still unknown.

CD45RO negativity and positive selection for CCR7 defined naive CD8 cells, a population that excluded terminally differentiated effector memory CD45RA+ cells. The CDR3 runs 15 residues. Germline lookup yields CDR1 SGDLS and CDR2 YYNGEE. Trimming left V 6 bases short and J 1 base short, with 14 bases between. Clones were sequenced by immunoSEQ multiplex PCR, and TCRdb holds only the in-frame ones, with some missing. The table lists about 1.9 million clones, 80% to 95% of them singletons, with less than 2% in the top ten. The receptor was isolated from a man aged 18 to 30 in good health. Some clones in this sample may be carry-over from other donors' samples. Sequenced: naive CD8+ T cells from PBMCs. The V call is TRBV9, the J call TRBJ2-1, with D perhaps given as TRBD1 or TRBD2 (5 bases each). The CDR3 protein is CASTPGTDSYNEQFF. In nucleotides, the CDR3 is TGTGCCAGCACCCCTGGGACGGATTCCTACAATGAGCAGTTCTTC.